This T cell receptor beta chain emerged from a study of molecular identifiers for immune sequencing clone quantification. TCRdb called the PCR reads again in MiXCR, with one record for every CDR3 protein. Altogether about 640,000 distinct CDR3 sequences are present, approximately 20% being singletons, with the ten largest covering 0.7% to 1%. The CDR3 is made up of 12 amino acids. Trimming cost V 7 bases and J 11 bases, with 17 bases left between them. General study findings and limits: Molecules of identical TCR sharing a barcode could underestimate highly expanded clone sizes.

The sorting of naive CD8 T cells used the CD8+CD4-CCR7+CD45RA+ phenotype. With regard to this clonotype: Its antigen is unknown.

The chain uses TRBV12-3 or TRBV12-4 and TRBJ1-1, with D uncertain. The sequenced material came from naive CD8+ T cells from blood, with Jurkat cell RNA spiked in. Noted subset: FACS-sorted CD8+CD4-CCR7+CD45RA+ naive T cells. This sequence originates from a human donor in good health. Some libraries in this study had Jurkat cell RNA spiked in. The CDR3 DNA follows: TGTGCCAGCACTGAGGGCCCGGCGGATGCTTTCTTT. Residues: CASTEGPADAFF.